Listed here is a single TCR beta chain. Its cognate antigen is unknown. TCRdb's copy holds only in-frame clones and misses some; the assay was immunoSEQ multiplex PCR. The table records approximately 31,000 clones, about 84% of them present only once. Noted time point: blood 4 weeks post-SBRT, at nephrectomy. Described treatment: 15 Gy SBRT to primary tumor, nephrectomy 4 weeks later. This entry is derived from a study of radiation and T cells in renal cell carcinoma. Study-level results: Top tumor clonotypes rose in blood 2 weeks post-radiation, then contracted.

Source: blood, taken from a patient whose treatment included radiotherapy and nephrectomy. This clonotype was obtained from a man aged 60 to 69 with renal cell carcinoma.

CDR3 sequence (DNA): TGTGCCAGCAGTTACTCGGTGGGAGTCAACACCGGGGAGCTGTTTTTT. It specifies CASSYSVGVNTGELFF. V usage is TRBV6-5 and J usage is TRBJ2-2; possible D gene TRBD2, 5 bases. This CDR3 spans 16 amino acids. CDR1 MNHEY and CDR2 SVGAGI come from the germline V gene. V was pared by 0 bases and J by 2 bases, with 10 bases between.